These 24 T cell receptor beta chains were all obtained from the same sample, sequenced in a study of blood T cell repertoires in COVID-19. Sequencing was performed with immunoSEQ multiplex PCR; in TCRdb, only in-frame clones are kept and a portion is missing. The table shows fewer than 350,000 clones, with 70% to 90% occurring only once. The sample was peripheral blood. The source of these receptors is a man aged 18 to 30 with active or convalescent COVID-19.

This sequence joins TRBV25-1 and TRBJ1-3, with D possibly being TRBD1 (6 bases). In germline, CDR1 is MGHDK, CDR2 SYGVNS. There are 15 residues in the CDR3. The V and J ends lost 3 bases and 3 bases respectively, with 12 bases between them. The DNA of the CDR3 is TGTGCCAGCAGTGACTGGGGGCAGCATGGAAACACCATATATTTT. As protein: CASSDWGQHGNTIYF.

This clone occurred a few times. CDR3 region: CASSIDGGYGYTF. The CDR3 nucleotides read TGTGCCAGTAGTATCGACGGGGGCTATGGCTACACCTTC. V is TRBV19 and J is TRBJ1-2; perhaps TRBD1 as D (5 bases). Germline CDR1 reads LNHDA; CDR2 reads SQIVND (reference sequence). CDR3 length equals 13 residues. V was trimmed by 3 bases and J by 4 bases, leaving 9 bases between them. The full variable domain, completed using reference TRBV19 and TRBJ1-2, is DGGITQSPKYLFRKEGQNVTLSCEQNLNHDAMYWYRQDPGQGLRLIYYSQIVNDFQKGDIAEGYSVSREKKESFPLTVTSAQKNPTAFYLCASSIDGGYGYTFGSGTRLTVV.

The chain joins TRBV19 to TRBJ1-2; a weak D match, TRBD1 (5 bases). Trimming took off 5 bases at V and 2 bases at J, with 6 bases between the two ends. The CDR3 loop spans 12 amino acids. CDR1 and CDR2 from the germline V gene are LNHDA and SQIVND (reference sequence). The CDR3 region has the DNA TGTGCCAGTAGTTACAGGAACTATGGCTACACCTTC. Amino acids: CASSYRNYGYTF.

This rearrangement joins TRBV7-7 to TRBJ2-1; 7 bases match TRBD1. This CDR3 contains 15 residues. V trimming: 6 bases; J trimming: 4 bases; junction bases outside the gene matches: 9. Per germline, CDR1 SSHAT and CDR2 FNYEAQ (reference sequence). CDR3 loop: CASSINTGEYNEQFF. CDR3 DNA: TGTGCCAGCAGTATAAACACAGGGGAATACAATGAGCAGTTCTTC.

The CDR3: CASSPTDGGNTEAFF. The CDR3 DNA reads TGTGCCAGCAGCCCCACGGACGGGGGAAACACTGAAGCTTTCTTT. The V gene is TRBV7-2, the J gene TRBJ1-1; possible D gene TRBD1, 5 bases. V lost 5 bases, J lost 2 bases, and 15 bases lay in between. The CDR3 has 15 amino acids. CDR1 and CDR2 from the germline V gene are SGHTA and FQGNSA.

This clone was detected only once. The rearrangement joins TRBV6-4 to TRBJ2-2, with 7 bases matching TRBD2. Looked up from germline, CDR1 is MRHNA and CDR2 is SNTAGT. CDR3 length equals 14 residues. The J segment lost 5 bases and the V segment lost 2 bases, leaving 2 bases of the junction unmatched. Here the CDR3 DNA reads TGTGCCAGCAGTGACCTTAGCGGGACCGGGGAGCTGTTTTTT. It specifies CASSDLSGTGELFF.

This chain's CDR3 is CASSYDGTGLYEQYF. CDR3 DNA sequence: TGTGCCAGCAGTTACGACGGGACAGGGCTGTACGAGCAGTACTTC. The rearrangement joins TRBV6-5 to TRBJ2-7; 9 bases agree with TRBD1. This CDR3 has 15 amino acids. CDR1 MNHEY and CDR2 SVGAGI come from the germline V gene. V lost 2 bases to trimming and J lost 4 bases; unmatched junction nucleotides: 6.

The CDR3 loop is CASLSFGQNQETQYF. CDR3 nucleotides: TGTGCCAGCCTTAGTTTCGGACAAAACCAAGAGACCCAGTACTTC. The chain is built from TRBV18 and TRBJ2-5; TRBD1 is a possible D gene (5 bases). This CDR3 spans 15 amino acids. Germline V gene data show CDR1 as KGHSH and CDR2 as LQKENI. V dropped 8 bases and J dropped 0 bases, with 16 bases sitting between them. Full variable domain (missing parts from reference TRBV18 and TRBJ2-5): NAGVMQNPRHLVRRRGQEARLRCSPMKGHSHVYWYRQLPEEGLKFMVYLQKENIIDESGMPKERFSAEFPKEGPSILRIQQVVRGDSAAYFCASLSFGQNQETQYFGPGTRLLVL.

The rearrangement uses TRBV19 and TRBJ2-2, with a tentative D call TRBD2 (6 bases). V gave up 3 bases and J gave up 6 bases, with 8 bases separating them. The CDR3 contains 13 residues. CDR1 LNHDA and CDR2 SQIVND come from the germline V gene (reference sequence). The CDR3 sequence: CASSMERAGELFF. The CDR3 DNA reads TGTGCCAGTAGTATGGAGCGGGCCGGGGAGCTGTTTTTT.

The rearrangement uses TRBV19 and TRBJ1-5; perhaps TRBD1 as D (5 bases). Germline V lookup: CDR1 LNHDA, CDR2 SQIVND (reference sequence). The CDR3 has 14 amino acids. Trimming removed 8 bases at V and 4 bases at J, with 15 bases between. CDR3 nucleotides: TGTGCCAGTCTCAAATCGCAGGGAAATCAGCCCCAGCATTTT. Translating gives CASLKSQGNQPQHF.

The chain couples TRBV18 to TRBJ2-1, with D possibly being TRBD1 (6 bases). The CDR3 length is 17 residues. The V and J ends lost 3 bases and 8 bases respectively, with 23 bases between them. From germline, CDR1 is KGHSH and CDR2 LQKENI. CDR3 bases: TGTGCCAGCTCACCCCCTAGACGGGACACCCGACAGGATGAGCAGTTCTTC. This translates into CASSPPRRDTRQDEQFF.

A note on this clone: Other DNA sequences of this sample code for an identical CDR3. The genes are TRBV20-1 and TRBJ1-1; D not certain. The CDR3 extends over 11 amino acids. The germline gives CDR1 DFQATT, CDR2 SNEGSKA (reference sequence). Trimming took off 5 bases at V and 0 bases at J, with 4 bases between the two ends. DNA for the CDR3: TGCAGTGCTCTACTGAACACTGAAGCTTTCTTT. It is translated as CSALLNTEAFF.

This clone showed up just a few times. The sample contains more than one DNA sequence encoding this CDR3. The chain uses TRBV11-3 and TRBJ1-1; TRBD1 aligns across 7 bases. CDR1 is SGHNT, CDR2 YENEEA, per germline. CDR3 size: 13 residues. Losses at the gene ends were 1 base for V and 4 bases for J; bases not matched to a gene: 0. The CDR3 reads CASSLGTGTEAFF. In DNA, the CDR3 is TGTGCCAGCAGCTTAGGGACAGGCACTGAAGCTTTCTTT.

V is TRBV6-5 and J is TRBJ2-1; no definite D call. Germline V gene data show CDR1 as MNHEY and CDR2 as SVGAGI. CDR3 size: 11 residues. V was clipped by 7 bases and J by 8 bases, with 9 bases between them. The CDR3 here is CASTWAYEQFF. The CDR3 nucleotides read TGTGCCAGCACCTGGGCGTATGAGCAGTTCTTC.

In regard to this clone: The germline gene is not matched at one end of the junction; a read error may be the cause. The chain is built from TRBV28 and TRBJ2-7, with D maybe TRBD1 (6 bases). The CDR3 is 12 amino acids. Germline V gene lookup returns CDR1 MDHEN and CDR2 SYDVKM. CDR3 DNA sequence: TGTGCCAGCAGTGATACACAGGGTACTGTGACCTTC. This gives the protein CASSDTQGTVTF.

The CDR3: CASNPTGQIYEQYF. The CDR3 DNA reads TGTGCCAGCAACCCGACAGGGCAGATCTACGAGCAGTACTTC. The gene calls are TRBV6-5 and TRBJ2-7; 7 bases match TRBD1. Germline-derived CDR1 and CDR2 are MNHEY and SVGAGI. The CDR3 is 14 amino acids. After removal of 7 bases from V and 3 bases from J, the junction contained 9 bases not matched to a gene.

CDR3 sequence (DNA): TGTGCCAGCAGTTATTATAGCGGCACAGATACGCAGTATTTT. Protein product: CASSYYSGTDTQYF. This chain joins TRBV6-6 and TRBJ2-3, with D maybe TRBD2 (5 bases). V dropped 3 bases and J dropped 1 base, with 8 bases sitting between them. This CDR3 region has 14 residues. Germline V lookup: CDR1 MNHNY, CDR2 SVGAGI (reference sequence).

CDR3 bases: TGTGCCAGCAGCGCTCTCGGGACTAGCGGCACAGATACGCAGTATTTT. The encoded protein is CASSALGTSGTDTQYF. The chain links TRBV9 to TRBJ2-3; 10 bases line up with TRBD2. The V gene end was trimmed by 3 bases and the J gene end by 1 base; junction bases not matched to a gene: 5. This CDR3 has 16 residues. Per germline, CDR1 SGDLS and CDR2 YYNGEE.

This clone came up a few times. The chain has TRBV29-1 and TRBJ2-5; possibly TRBD2 for D (5 bases). The CDR3 runs 13 residues. Deletions cut 6 bases from V and 1 base from J, with 12 bases between. Germline lookup yields CDR1 SQVTM and CDR2 ANQGSEA. The CDR3 coding sequence is TGCAGCGTCCACGGGGTCACCCAAGAGACCCAGTACTTC. Translation: CSVHGVTQETQYF.

The table lists this clone with a count of one. The chain couples TRBV6-6 to TRBJ2-4; D is possibly TRBD2 (5 bases). The V end was cut by 5 bases, the J end by 5 bases, with 22 bases between. Looked up from germline, CDR1 is MNHNY and CDR2 is SVGAGI (reference sequence). The CDR3 runs 17 residues. This CDR3 is CASSRHFWPEEENIQYF. As DNA, the CDR3 is TGTGCCAGCAGTCGACATTTCTGGCCTGAGGAGGAAAACATTCAGTACTTC.

J is TRBJ1-5 and V is TRBV12-3 or TRBV12-4, with D uncertain. This CDR3 is 13 amino acids long. Deletions cut 3 bases from V and 9 bases from J, with 12 bases between. CDR3 sequence: CASSFFTRGPQHF. DNA of the CDR3: TGTGCCAGCAGTTTCTTTACCCGGGGGCCCCAGCATTTT.

This clone occurred a few times. The genes are TRBV6-5 and TRBJ2-7; D is unresolved. The germline V and J ends were trimmed by 7 bases and 2 bases, with 6 bases remaining between them. The CDR3 is 11 amino acids. Germline V gene data show CDR1 as MNHEY and CDR2 as SVGAGI. CDR3 sequence (DNA): TGTGCCAGCAAGCGAACCTACGAGCAGTACTTC. Protein: CASKRTYEQYF.

The chain links TRBV28 to TRBJ2-7, with a tentative D call TRBD2 (5 bases). V dropped 7 bases and J dropped 3 bases, with 16 bases sitting between them. The germline V gene has CDR1 MDHEN and CDR2 SYDVKM. This CDR3 spans 14 amino acids. CDR3 residues: CASTPPGKGYEQYF. The CDR3 DNA is TGTGCCAGCACCCCCCCCGGGAAGGGCTACGAGCAGTACTTC.

This chain links TRBV19 with TRBJ1-4; perhaps TRBD1 as D (6 bases). V gave up 6 bases and J gave up 8 bases, with 19 bases separating them. The germline V gene has CDR1 LNHDA and CDR2 SQIVND (reference sequence). This CDR3 is built from 15 residues. The CDR3 loop reads CASSPNGQRTEKLFF. CDR3 DNA: TGTGCCAGTAGCCCCAATGGACAGAGAACCGAAAAACTGTTTTTT.